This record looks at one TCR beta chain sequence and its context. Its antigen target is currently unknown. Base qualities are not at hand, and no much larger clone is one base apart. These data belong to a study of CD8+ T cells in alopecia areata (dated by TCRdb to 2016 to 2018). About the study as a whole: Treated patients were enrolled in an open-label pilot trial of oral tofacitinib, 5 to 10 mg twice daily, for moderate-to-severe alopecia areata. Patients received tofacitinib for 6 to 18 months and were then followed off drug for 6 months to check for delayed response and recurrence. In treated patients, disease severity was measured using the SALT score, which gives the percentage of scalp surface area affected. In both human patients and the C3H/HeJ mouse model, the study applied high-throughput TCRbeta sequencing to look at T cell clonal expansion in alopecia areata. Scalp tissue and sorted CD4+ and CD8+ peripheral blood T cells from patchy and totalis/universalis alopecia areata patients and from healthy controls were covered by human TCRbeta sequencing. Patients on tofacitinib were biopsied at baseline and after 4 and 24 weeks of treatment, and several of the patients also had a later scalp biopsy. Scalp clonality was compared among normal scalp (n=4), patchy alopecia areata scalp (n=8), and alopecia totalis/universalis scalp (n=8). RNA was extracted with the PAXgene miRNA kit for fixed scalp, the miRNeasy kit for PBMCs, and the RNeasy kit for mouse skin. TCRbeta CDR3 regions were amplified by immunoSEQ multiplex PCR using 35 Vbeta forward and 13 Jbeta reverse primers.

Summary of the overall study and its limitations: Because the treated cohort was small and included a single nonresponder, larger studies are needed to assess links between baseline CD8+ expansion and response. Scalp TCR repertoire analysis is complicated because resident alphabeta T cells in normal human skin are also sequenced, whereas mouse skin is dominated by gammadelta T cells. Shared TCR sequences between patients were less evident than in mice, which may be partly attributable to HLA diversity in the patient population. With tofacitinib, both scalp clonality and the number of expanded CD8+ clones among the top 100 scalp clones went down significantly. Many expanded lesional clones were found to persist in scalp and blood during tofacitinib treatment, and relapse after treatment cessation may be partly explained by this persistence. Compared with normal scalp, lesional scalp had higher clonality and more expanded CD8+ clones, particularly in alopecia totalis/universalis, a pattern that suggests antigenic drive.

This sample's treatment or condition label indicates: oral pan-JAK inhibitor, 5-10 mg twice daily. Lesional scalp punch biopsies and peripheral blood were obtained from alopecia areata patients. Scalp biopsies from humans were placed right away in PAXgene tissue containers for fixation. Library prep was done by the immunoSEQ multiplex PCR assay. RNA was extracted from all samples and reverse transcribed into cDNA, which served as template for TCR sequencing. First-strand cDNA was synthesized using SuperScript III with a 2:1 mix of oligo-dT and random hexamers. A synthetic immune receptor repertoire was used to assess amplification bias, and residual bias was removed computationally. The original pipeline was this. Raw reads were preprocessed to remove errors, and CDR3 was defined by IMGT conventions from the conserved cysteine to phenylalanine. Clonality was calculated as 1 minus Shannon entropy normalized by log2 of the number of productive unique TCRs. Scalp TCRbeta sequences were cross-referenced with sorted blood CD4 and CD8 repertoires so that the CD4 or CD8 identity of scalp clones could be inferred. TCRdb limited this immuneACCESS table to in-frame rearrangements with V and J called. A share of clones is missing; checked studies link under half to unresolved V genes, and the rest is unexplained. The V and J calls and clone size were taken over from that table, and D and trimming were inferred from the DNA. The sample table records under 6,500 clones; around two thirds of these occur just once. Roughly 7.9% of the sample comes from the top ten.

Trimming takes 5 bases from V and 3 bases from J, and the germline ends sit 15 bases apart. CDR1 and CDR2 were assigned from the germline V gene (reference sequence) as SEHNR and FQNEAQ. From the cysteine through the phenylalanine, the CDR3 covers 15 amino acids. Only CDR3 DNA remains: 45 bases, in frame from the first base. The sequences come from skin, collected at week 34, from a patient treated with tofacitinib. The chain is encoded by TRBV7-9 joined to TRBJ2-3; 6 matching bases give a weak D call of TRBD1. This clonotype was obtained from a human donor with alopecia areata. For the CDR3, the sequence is CASSQQGVGTDTQYF. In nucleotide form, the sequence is TGTGCCAGCAGCCAACAGGGTGTTGGGACAGATACGCAGTATTTT. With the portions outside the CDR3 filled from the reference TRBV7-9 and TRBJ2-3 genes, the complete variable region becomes DTGVSQNPRHKITKRGQNVTFRCDPISEHNRLYWYRQTLGQGPEFLTYFQNEAQLEKSRLLSDRFSAERPKGSFSTLEIQRTEQGDSAMYLCASSQQGVGTDTQYFGPGTRLTVL.